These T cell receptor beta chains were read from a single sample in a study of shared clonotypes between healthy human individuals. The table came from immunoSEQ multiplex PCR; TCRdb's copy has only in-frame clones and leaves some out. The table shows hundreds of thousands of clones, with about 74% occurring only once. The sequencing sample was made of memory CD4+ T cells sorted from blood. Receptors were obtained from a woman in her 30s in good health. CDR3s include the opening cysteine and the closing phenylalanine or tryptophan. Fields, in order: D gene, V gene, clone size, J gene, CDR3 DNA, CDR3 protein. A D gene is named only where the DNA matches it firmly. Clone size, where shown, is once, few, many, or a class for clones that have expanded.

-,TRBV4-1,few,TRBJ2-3,TGCGCCAGCAGCTCCCGTAAGGAGATGGGGACAGATACGCAGTATTTT,CASSSRKEMGTDTQYF
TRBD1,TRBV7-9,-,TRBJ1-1,TGTGCCAGCAGCCCTCTACAGGGGGCACCGCACACTGAAGCTTTCTTT,CASSPLQGAPHTEAFF
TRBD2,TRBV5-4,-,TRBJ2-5,TGTGCCAGCAGTTCTTACTGGCGCGGGAGCAGGGAGACCCAGTACTTC,CASSSYWRGSRETQYF
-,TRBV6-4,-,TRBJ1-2,TGTGCCAGCAGTTCAGGGAACTATGGCTACACCTTC,CASSSGNYGYTF
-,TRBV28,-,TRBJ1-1,TGTGCCATCACAGGGTATACTGAAGCTTTCTTT,CAITGYTEAFF
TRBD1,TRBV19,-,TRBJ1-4,TGTGCCAGTAGTAGCCCCCGAAGGGGGCTAAGCGAAAAACTGTTTTTT,CASSSPRRGLSEKLFF
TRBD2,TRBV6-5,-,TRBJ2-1,TGTGCCAGCAGGCGCGGGAGCGGCAATGAGCAGTTCTTC,CASRRGSGNEQFF
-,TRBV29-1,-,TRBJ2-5,TGCAGCGGTGGTCAAGAGACCCAGTACTTC,CSGGQETQYF
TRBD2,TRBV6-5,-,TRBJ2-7,TGTGCCAGCAGTTTCACCGGGACTAGCGGCTCCTACGAGCAGTACTTC,CASSFTGTSGSYEQYF
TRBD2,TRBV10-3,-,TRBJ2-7,TGTGCCATCAGTGAAGGGACTAGCTACGAGCAGTACTTC,CAISEGTSYEQYF
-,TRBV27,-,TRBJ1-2,TGTGCCAGCAGGGGGGGAAACTATGGCTACACCTTC,CASRGGNYGYTF
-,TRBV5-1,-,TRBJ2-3,TGCGCCAGCAGTCCAGCCCGGGGTGGCACAGATACGCAGTATTTT,CASSPARGGTDTQYF
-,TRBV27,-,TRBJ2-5,TGTGCCAGCAGTTTATCGATTAGTACAGCTAAGGGGACCCAGTACTTC,CASSLSISTAKGTQYF
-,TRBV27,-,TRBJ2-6,TGTGCCAGCAGGTCCTCCGGATCTGGGGCCAACGTCCTGACTTTC,CASRSSGSGANVLTF
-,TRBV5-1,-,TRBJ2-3,TGCGCCAGCAGCTCGGGACACCCATCGGATACGCAGTATTTT,CASSSGHPSDTQYF
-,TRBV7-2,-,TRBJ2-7,TGTGCCAGCAGCCCCCAAAGAGGTTACGAGCAGTACTTC,CASSPQRGYEQYF
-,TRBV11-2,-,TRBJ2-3,TGTGCCAGCAGCTGGCTAGTAGTCGGCACAGATACGCAGTATTTT,CASSWLVVGTDTQYF
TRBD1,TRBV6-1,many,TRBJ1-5,TGTGCCAGCAGGGGACAGCTAGATCAGCCCCAGCATTTT,CASRGQLDQPQHF
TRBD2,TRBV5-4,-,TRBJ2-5,TGTGCCAGCAGCGTGGGACTAGCGGGAGTGTGGGGGCAAGAGACCCAGTACTTC,CASSVGLAGVWGQETQYF
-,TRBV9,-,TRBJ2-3,TGTGCCAGCAGCGTAGATGTCGGAACCCGCACAGATACGCAGTATTTT,CASSVDVGTRTDTQYF
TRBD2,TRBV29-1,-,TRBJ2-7,TGCAGCGTTGTCTCTAGCGGAGTTCCCGAGCAGTACTTC,CSVVSSGVPEQYF
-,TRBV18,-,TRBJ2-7,TGTGCCAGCTCACCACTCCCCCCGAGGGCTGGGGAGCAGTACTTC,CASSPLPPRAGEQYF
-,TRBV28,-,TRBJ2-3,TGTGCCAGCAAGGGGAGCACAGATACGCAGTATTTT,CASKGSTDTQYF
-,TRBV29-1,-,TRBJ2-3,TGCAGCGTTGCGTTCGGGGGGCGCTTAGATACGCAGTATTTT,CSVAFGGRLDTQYF
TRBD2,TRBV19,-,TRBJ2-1,TGTGCCAGTAGAGGACTAGCGGGAGGGCCATACAATGAGCAGTTCTTC,CASRGLAGGPYNEQFF
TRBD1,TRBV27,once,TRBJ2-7,TGTGCCAGCAGTACCCCTGGCGCCTCCGGGACAGGGGTAAAGTACTTC,CASSTPGASGTGVKYF